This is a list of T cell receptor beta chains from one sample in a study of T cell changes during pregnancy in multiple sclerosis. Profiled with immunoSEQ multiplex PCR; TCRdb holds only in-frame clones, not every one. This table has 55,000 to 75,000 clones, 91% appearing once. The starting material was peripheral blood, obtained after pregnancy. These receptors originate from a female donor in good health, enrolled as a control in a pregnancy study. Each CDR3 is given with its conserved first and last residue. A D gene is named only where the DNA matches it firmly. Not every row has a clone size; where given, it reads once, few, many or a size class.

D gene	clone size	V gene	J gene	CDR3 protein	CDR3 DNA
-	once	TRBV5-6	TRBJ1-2	CASSSRGNYGYTF	TGTGCCAGCAGCTCTAGGGGTAACTATGGCTACACCTTC
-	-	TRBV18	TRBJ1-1	CASSPSQDTEAFF	TGTGCCAGCTCACCATCACAGGATACTGAAGCTTTCTTT
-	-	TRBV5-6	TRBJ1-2	CASSPQGNGYTF	TGTGCCAGCAGCCCACAGGGTAATGGCTACACCTTC
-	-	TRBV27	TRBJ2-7	CASSLGPSVYEQYF	TGTGCCAGCAGTTTAGGCCCCAGTGTCTACGAGCAGTACTTC
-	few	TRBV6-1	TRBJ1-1	CASSELGRTEAFF	TGTGCCAGCAGTGAACTCGGTCGGACTGAAGCTTTCTTT
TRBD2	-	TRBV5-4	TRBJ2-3	CATLAGVTSTDTQYF	TGTGCCACCCTTGCGGGGGTGACTAGCACAGATACGCAGTATTTT
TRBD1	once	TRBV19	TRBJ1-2	CASRHPGQGNYGYTF	TGTGCCAGTAGGCATCCGGGACAGGGAAACTATGGCTACACCTTC
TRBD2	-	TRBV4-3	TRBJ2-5	CASSRLTSGKETQYF	TGCGCCAGCAGCCGACTGACTAGCGGGAAAGAGACCCAGTACTTC
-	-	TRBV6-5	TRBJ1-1	CASSYTQEVKAFF	TGTGCCAGCAGTTATACTCAGGAGGTCAAAGCTTTCTTT
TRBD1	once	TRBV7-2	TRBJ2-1	CASSGDRRDEQFF	TGTGCCAGCAGCGGGGACAGGAGGGATGAGCAGTTCTTC
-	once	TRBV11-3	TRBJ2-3	CASSSAGEDTQYF	TGTGCCAGCAGCTCCGCCGGGGAAGATACGCAGTATTTT
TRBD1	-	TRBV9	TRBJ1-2	CASSVGTGGTGGYTF	TGTGCCAGCAGCGTAGGTACAGGGGGGACCGGGGGCTACACCTTC
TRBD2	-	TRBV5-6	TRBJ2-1	CASSLLAGGYNEQFF	TGTGCCAGCAGCTTGCTAGCGGGGGGTTACAATGAGCAGTTCTTC
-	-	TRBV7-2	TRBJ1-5	CASSLVRERGQPQHF	TGTGCCAGCAGCTTAGTCAGGGAAAGGGGTCAGCCCCAGCATTTT
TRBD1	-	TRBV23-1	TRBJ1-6	CASRLIYPGQGSSYNSPLHF	TGCGCCAGCAGATTAATATACCCGGGACAGGGTAGCTCCTATAATTCACCCCTCCACTTT
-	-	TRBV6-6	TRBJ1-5	CASSPDILRPQHF	TGTGCCAGCAGCCCGGACATCCTTAGGCCCCAGCATTTT
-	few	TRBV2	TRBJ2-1	CASSEGRGEQFF	TGTGCCAGCAGTGAAGGACGAGGTGAGCAGTTCTTC
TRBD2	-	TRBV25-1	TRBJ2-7	CASSAGGGASYEQYF	TGTGCCAGCAGTGCCGGCGGGGGGGCCTCCTACGAGCAGTACTTC
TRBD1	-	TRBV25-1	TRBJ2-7	CASSAGQGTHEQYF	TGTGCCAGCAGTGCTGGACAGGGTACCCACGAGCAGTACTTC
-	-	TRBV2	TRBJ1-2	CASRVSGPLGYTF	TGTGCCAGCAGAGTTAGTGGGCCCCTGGGCTACACCTTC
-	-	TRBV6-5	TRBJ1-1	CASSLDRTAEAFF	TGTGCCAGCAGTTTAGACAGAACCGCCGAAGCTTTCTTT
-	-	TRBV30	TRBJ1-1	CAWSGSRDTEAFF	TGTGCCTGGAGTGGGTCCCGGGACACTGAAGCTTTCTTT
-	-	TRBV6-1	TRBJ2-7	CASSEDWAYEQYF	TGTGCCAGCAGTGAGGACTGGGCCTACGAGCAGTACTTC
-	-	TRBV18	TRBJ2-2	CASPVGIGTGELFF	TGTGCCAGCCCCGTGGGCATTGGGACCGGGGAGCTGTTTTTT